This T cell receptor beta chain was sequenced during a study of control samples from healthy donors and cancer patients. Using immunoSEQ multiplex PCR, the repertoire was profiled, and TCRdb retains in-frame clones only, with some absent. Among about 76,000 clones listed, 89% were seen once. Per germline, CDR1 MNHEY and CDR2 SMNVEV (reference sequence). The CDR3 extends over 12 amino acids. V lost 1 base and J 7 bases, leaving 4 bases between the germline ends. Sequencing was carried out using PBMCs. This TCR was sampled from a woman in her 50s with colorectal cancer. V gene TRBV27 combines with J gene TRBJ2-2; D is unresolved. The DNA for the CDR3 is TGTGCCAGCAGTTTATACCGCGGGGAGCTGTTTTTT. This encodes CASSLYRGELFF.